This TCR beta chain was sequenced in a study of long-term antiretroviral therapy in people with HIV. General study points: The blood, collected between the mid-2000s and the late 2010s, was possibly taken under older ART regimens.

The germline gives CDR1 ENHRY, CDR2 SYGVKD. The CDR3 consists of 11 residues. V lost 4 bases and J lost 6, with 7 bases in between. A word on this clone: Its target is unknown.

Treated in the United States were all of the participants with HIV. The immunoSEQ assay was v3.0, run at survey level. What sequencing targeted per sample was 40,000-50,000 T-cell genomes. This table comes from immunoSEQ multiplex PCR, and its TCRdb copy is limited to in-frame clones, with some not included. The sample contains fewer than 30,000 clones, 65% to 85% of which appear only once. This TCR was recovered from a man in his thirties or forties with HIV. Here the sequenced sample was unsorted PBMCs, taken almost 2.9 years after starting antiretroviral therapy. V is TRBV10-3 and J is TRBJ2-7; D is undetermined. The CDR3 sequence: CAISGAVEQYF. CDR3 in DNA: TGTGCCATCAGTGGTGCAGTCGAGCAGTACTTC.